This record covers a single T cell receptor (beta chain). The source of the sample is a study of CXCR3-negative and CXCR3-positive naive CD8 T cells. The libraries of TRB cDNA were constructed through 5' RACE using UMI labels. From its re-call of the 5' RACE reads, TCRdb lists each CDR3 protein once, without DNA. Here the sample table reports more than 45,000 distinct CDR3 sequences. The CDR3 loop spans 18 amino acids. Germline CDR1 reads SGHRS; CDR2 reads YFSETQ. Sequencing was done on a sample of naive CXCR3- CD8+ T cells from blood. Noted subset: CD45RO-CCR7+CD27+CD95- naive CD8+ T cells lacking CXCR3 (TNR3-). The source is a human donor in good health. Some clones in this sample may be carry-over from other donors' samples. This chain joins TRBV5-1 and TRBJ2-7. The CDR3 sequence is CASSVDRVTQRASYEQYF.